This T cell receptor beta chain derives from a study of CD8 T cell repertoires and HIV-1 epitope variants. The germline CDR1 and CDR2 sequences are SGDLS and YYNGEE. This CDR3 comprises 15 residues. Trimming removed 0 bases from V and 5 bases from J, with 14 bases in between. Assay: immunoSEQ multiplex PCR; the TCRdb copy retains only in-frame clones and omits some. The sample records about 5,600 clones, over 60% being singletons. This clone has a single count. The antigen remains unidentified. The TCR sequence derives from a male donor with HIV. The chain uses TRBV9 and TRBJ2-5; D gene ambiguous. The sample taken for sequencing was cultured CD8+ T cells derived from PBMCs. The DNA of the CDR3 is TGTGCCAGCAGCGTAGGCGAACGATGGGCCGAGACCCAGTACTTC. Its protein is CASSVGERWAETQYF.